This TCR beta chain came from a study of graft-versus-host responses after intestinal transplantation. Here immunoSEQ multiplex PCR was the method, and the copy in TCRdb shows in-frame clones only, minus some. The profile shows 40,000 or so clones, around 94% of them singletons. The V and J ends lost 3 bases and 4 bases, in that order; junction bases with no gene match: 7. CDR1 and CDR2 from the germline V gene are LGHNA and YNFKEQ. CDR3 length equals 15 residues. Material: PBMCs, obtained 16 days after intestinal transplant. This sequence was found in a human patient who received an intestinal transplant, so some T cells may come from the graft donor. The rearrangement joins TRBV4-2 to TRBJ1-1; 8 bases agree with TRBD1. This CDR3 is CASSQVGQGGTEAFF. The CDR3, as DNA: TGTGCCAGCAGCCAGGTAGGACAGGGAGGCACTGAAGCTTTCTTT.